Following are 9 T cell receptor beta chains from one sample sequenced in a study of blood T cell repertoires in COVID-19. Using immunoSEQ multiplex PCR, the repertoire was profiled, and TCRdb retains in-frame clones only, with some absent. The sample lists roughly 260,000 clones; around 89% were seen once. Sample: peripheral blood. The source of these receptors is a middle-aged woman with acute or convalescent COVID-19.

The chain combines TRBV25-1 with TRBJ2-2; D is possibly TRBD2 (6 bases). The V end lost 7 bases, the J end lost 4 bases, and 16 bases lay between the germline ends. The CDR3 runs to 15 residues. Per the germline V gene, CDR1 is MGHDK and CDR2 is SYGVNS. The CDR3 here is CASNKGFGSTGELFF. CDR3 in DNA: TGTGCCAGCAATAAAGGCTTCGGGAGCACCGGGGAGCTGTTTTTT. The full variable domain, completed using reference TRBV25-1 and TRBJ2-2, is EADIYQTPRYLVIGTGKKITLECSQTMGHDKMYWYQQDPGMELHLIHYSYGVNSTEKGDLSSESTVSRIRTEHFPLTLESARPSHTSQYLCASNKGFGSTGELFFGEGSRLTVL.

This clone was recorded once. CDR3 region: CASSLRTGRADTQYF. The CDR3 DNA reads as TGTGCCAGCTCACTTCGGACAGGGAGGGCAGATACGCAGTATTTT. The V and J genes are TRBV18 and TRBJ2-3; TRBD1 is a possible D gene (8 bases). Germline CDR1 reads KGHSH; CDR2 reads LQKENI. The germline V and J ends were trimmed by 4 bases and 4 bases, with 15 bases remaining between them. This CDR3 has 15 amino acids.

The rearrangement links TRBV9 to TRBJ2-3; TRBD2 matches at 8 bases. Germline assignment: CDR1 SGDLS and CDR2 YYNGEE. V gave up 4 bases and J gave up 1 base; unmatched junction bases: 5. CDR3 length equals 15 residues. The CDR3 reads CASSRTTSGTDTQYF. In DNA, the CDR3 is TGTGCCAGCAGCCGGACGACTAGCGGCACAGATACGCAGTATTTT.

This chain uses TRBV18 with TRBJ1-2; 7 nucleotides match TRBD1. The CDR3 spans 15 residues. V was pared by 5 bases and J by 4 bases, with 10 bases of the junction left unmatched. Germline V gives CDR1 KGHSH, CDR2 LQKENI. The CDR3 loop is CASSGTGTEGYGYTF. For the CDR3, the DNA is TGTGCCAGCTCAGGTACCGGGACAGAGGGCTATGGCTACACCTTC.

V gene TRBV19 combines with J gene TRBJ1-2; 9 bases agree with TRBD1. CDR1 is LNHDA and CDR2 is SQIVND in the germline V gene (reference sequence). The CDR3 is 12 amino acids. V shed 9 bases, J shed 5 bases, and the junction held 4 bases outside the gene matches. CDR3: CASIGQGYGYTF. In DNA form, the CDR3 reads TGTGCCAGCATCGGACAGGGGTATGGCTACACCTTC.

This chain links TRBV5-1 with TRBJ2-3; tentatively, D is TRBD2 (7 bases). CDR1 and CDR2 (germline): SGHRS, YFSETQ. This CDR3 has 16 residues. V lost 0 bases and J 2 bases, leaving 13 bases between the germline ends. The CDR3 DNA follows: TGCGCCAGCAGCTTGGCTGAGGGGGGGTACACAGATACGCAGTATTTT. Its protein product is CASSLAEGGYTDTQYF.

The table lists this clone with a few counts. The chain recombines TRBV9 with TRBJ1-5, with 7 bases identical to TRBD1. The ends lost 3 bases at V and 1 base at J; junction bases unmatched: 1. Germline V gene sequence: CDR1 SGDLS, CDR2 YYNGEE. The CDR3 has 14 residues. CDR3 amino acids: CASSGGQSNQPQHF. The CDR3 DNA reads TGTGCCAGCAGCGGGGGACAGAGCAATCAGCCCCAGCATTTT. Based on the CDR3 plus reference TRBV9 and TRBJ1-5, the full variable domain is DSGVTQTPKHLITATGQRVTLRCSPRSGDLSVYWYQQSLDQGLQFLIQYYNGEERAKGNILERFSAQQFPDLHSELNLSSLELGDSALYFCASSGGQSNQPQHFGDGTRLSIL.

The rearrangement uses TRBV10-1 and TRBJ1-1, with D unresolved. This CDR3 has 13 residues. In germline, CDR1 is WNHNN, CDR2 SYGVQD (reference sequence). V lost 3 bases and J lost 0, with 5 bases in between. The CDR3 reads CASSDELNTEAFF. For the CDR3, the DNA is TGCGCCAGCAGTGACGAGCTGAACACTGAAGCTTTCTTT.

This chain links TRBV6-5 with TRBJ1-1; the match to TRBD1 covers 9 bases. The CDR3 runs to 15 residues. From germline, CDR1 is MNHEY and CDR2 SVGAGI. V was pared by 7 bases and J by 7 bases, with 13 bases of the junction left unmatched. CDR3 nucleotides: TGTGCCAGCATCCTAAAGGGACAGGGATCGGGTGAAGCTTTCTTT. It is translated as CASILKGQGSGEAFF.